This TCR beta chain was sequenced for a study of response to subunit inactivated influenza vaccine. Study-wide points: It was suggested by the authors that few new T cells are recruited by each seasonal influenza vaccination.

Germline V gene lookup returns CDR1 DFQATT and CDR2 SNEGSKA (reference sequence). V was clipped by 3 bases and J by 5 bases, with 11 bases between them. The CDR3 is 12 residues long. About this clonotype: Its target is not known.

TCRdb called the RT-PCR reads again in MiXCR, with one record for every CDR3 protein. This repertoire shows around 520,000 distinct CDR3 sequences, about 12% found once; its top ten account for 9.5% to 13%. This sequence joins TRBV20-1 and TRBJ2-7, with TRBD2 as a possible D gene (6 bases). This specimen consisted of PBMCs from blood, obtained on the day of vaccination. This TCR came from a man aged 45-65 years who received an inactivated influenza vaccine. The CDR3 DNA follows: TGCAGTGCTAGCTCGGGAGTCCACGAGCAGTACTTC. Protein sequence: CSASSGVHEQYF.